This T cell receptor beta chain emerged from a study of identifying expanded T cells in peripheral blood. The CDR3 loop spans 14 amino acids. V was clipped by 7 bases and J by 7 bases, with 16 bases between them. Germline V gene sequence: CDR1 SNHLY, CDR2 FYNNEI. The repertoire was sequenced with immunoSEQ multiplex PCR; TCRdb's copy has only in-frame clones and lacks some. The table has tens of thousands of clones, about 89% seen once. Healthy donors had no documented immune events, such as infections, while sampled. The TCR comes from a person aged 18-70 years in good health. The J gene is TRBJ1-4, the V gene TRBV2, with D possibly being TRBD1 (6 bases). The sample consisted of blood. The CDR3 here is CASTSGGRSEKLFF. CDR3 nucleotide sequence: TGTGCCAGCACCTCGGGGGGGCGTAGTGAAAAACTGTTTTTT.